Listed below are T cell receptor beta chains from one sample, sequenced in a study of T cell changes during pregnancy in multiple sclerosis. Produced via immunoSEQ multiplex PCR; TCRdb's table is partial and in-frame only. The sample has about 24,000 clones, roughly 90% seen once. Specimen: CD8+ T cells from peripheral blood mononuclear cells, collected in the third trimester of pregnancy. Receptors were obtained from a female donor in good health, enrolled as a control in a pregnancy study. Both conserved end residues are part of each CDR3. D genes are given only for firm matches. Some rows have no size entry. The others give once, few or many, or a class for an expanded clone.

j_gene: TRBJ2-5; abundance: .; d_gene: .; v_gene: TRBV6-5; CDR3nt: TGTGCCAGCAGAACCAGGGGGGCTAGCCAAGAGACCCAGTACTTC; CDR3aa: CASRTRGASQETQYF
j_gene: TRBJ2-5; abundance: .; d_gene: .; v_gene: TRBV19; CDR3nt: TGTGCCAGTAGTATAGCACAGGGAGGGTTAGAGACCCAGTACTTC; CDR3aa: CASSIAQGGLETQYF
j_gene: TRBJ1-5; abundance: .; d_gene: TRBD1; v_gene: TRBV27; CDR3nt: TGTGCCACTACGGACAGGGGAGTTCCCTATAGCAATCAGCCCCAGCATTTT; CDR3aa: CATTDRGVPYSNQPQHF
j_gene: TRBJ2-7; abundance: .; d_gene: TRBD1; v_gene: TRBV6-1; CDR3nt: TGTGCCAGCAGTGAATTCGGGACAGGGAGCTACGAGCAGTACTTC; CDR3aa: CASSEFGTGSYEQYF
j_gene: TRBJ2-1; abundance: .; d_gene: TRBD2; v_gene: TRBV18; CDR3nt: TGTGCCAGCTCAAGTGAGCGGGAGCGGCTTGAGCAGTTCTTC; CDR3aa: CASSSERERLEQFF
j_gene: TRBJ2-1; abundance: .; d_gene: TRBD1; v_gene: TRBV5-4; CDR3nt: TGTGCCAGCAGTCCCTGGGACAGGCTAAGGAATGAGCAGTTCTTC; CDR3aa: CASSPWDRLRNEQFF
j_gene: TRBJ2-7; abundance: .; d_gene: .; v_gene: TRBV5-1; CDR3nt: TGCGCCAGCAGCGAGGGCCTAGGGTACGAGCAGTACTTC; CDR3aa: CASSEGLGYEQYF
j_gene: TRBJ1-2; abundance: .; d_gene: .; v_gene: TRBV6-6; CDR3nt: TGTGCCAGCAGTAGGACAGCTAATAACTATGGCTACACCTTC; CDR3aa: CASSRTANNYGYTF
j_gene: TRBJ1-1; abundance: .; d_gene: TRBD1; v_gene: TRBV5-1; CDR3nt: TGCGCCAGCAGCCCCTCGACAGGGTGGTACACTGAAGCTTTCTTT; CDR3aa: CASSPSTGWYTEAFF
j_gene: TRBJ2-7; abundance: .; d_gene: .; v_gene: TRBV21-1; CDR3nt: TGTGCCAGCAGCAAACGACGACAGGGTTACGAGCAGTACTTC; CDR3aa: CASSKRRQGYEQYF
j_gene: TRBJ2-7; abundance: few; d_gene: .; v_gene: TRBV27; CDR3nt: TGTGCCAGCAGTTCCTCTGGGAGAGAGCAGTACTTC; CDR3aa: CASSSSGREQYF
j_gene: TRBJ2-7; abundance: .; d_gene: .; v_gene: TRBV2; CDR3nt: TGTGCCAGCACCCTAACGGGTGGGCAGTACTTC; CDR3aa: CASTLTGGQYF
j_gene: TRBJ2-2; abundance: .; d_gene: .; v_gene: TRBV7-8; CDR3nt: TGTGCCAGCAGCTTAGGGGTAACAGGGAACACCGGGGAGCTGTTTTTT; CDR3aa: CASSLGVTGNTGELFF
j_gene: TRBJ2-7; abundance: once; d_gene: TRBD1; v_gene: TRBV4-1; CDR3nt: TGCGCCAGCAGCCTAGGGGACAGGCTGACCTACGAGCAGTACTTC; CDR3aa: CASSLGDRLTYEQYF
j_gene: TRBJ2-3; abundance: .; d_gene: .; v_gene: TRBV28; CDR3nt: TGTGCCAGCAGTTTAGGTCAGGCCCGCACAGATACGCAGTATTTT; CDR3aa: CASSLGQARTDTQYF
j_gene: TRBJ1-1; abundance: .; d_gene: .; v_gene: TRBV30; CDR3nt: TGTGCCTGGAGTACAGGGTTCAAGTCTGAAGCTTTCTTT; CDR3aa: CAWSTGFKSEAFF
j_gene: TRBJ2-3; abundance: .; d_gene: TRBD2; v_gene: TRBV4-1; CDR3nt: TGCGCCAGCAGACAGCTAGCGGGAGGGACTCAAGATACGCAGTATTTT; CDR3aa: CASRQLAGGTQDTQYF
j_gene: TRBJ2-7; abundance: once; d_gene: .; v_gene: TRBV27; CDR3nt: TGTGCCAGCAGTTTTCGGGTTCACTCCTACGAGCAGTACTTC; CDR3aa: CASSFRVHSYEQYF
j_gene: TRBJ1-2; abundance: .; d_gene: .; v_gene: TRBV5-4; CDR3nt: TGTGCCAGCAGCCCCGACGGGGGTGGGTCCCACTATGGCTACACCTTC; CDR3aa: CASSPDGGGSHYGYTF
j_gene: TRBJ2-6; abundance: .; d_gene: .; v_gene: TRBV7-3; CDR3nt: TGTGCCAGCAGCTACGCTGGGGGCACAAGCTCTGGGGCCAACGTCCTGACTTTC; CDR3aa: CASSYAGGTSSGANVLTF
j_gene: TRBJ2-7; abundance: .; d_gene: .; v_gene: TRBV4-2; CDR3nt: TGTGCCAGCAGCCAAGAGTTAAGAAGCGTCTACGAGCAGTACTTC; CDR3aa: CASSQELRSVYEQYF
j_gene: TRBJ1-2; abundance: .; d_gene: TRBD1; v_gene: TRBV6-5; CDR3nt: TGTGCCAGCAGTTACTACGCAGGGGGCGAAGGCTACACCTTC; CDR3aa: CASSYYAGGEGYTF
j_gene: TRBJ2-7; abundance: .; d_gene: .; v_gene: TRBV5-5; CDR3nt: TGTGCCAGCAGCTTTGGCGAGGTCTACGAGCAGTACTTC; CDR3aa: CASSFGEVYEQYF
j_gene: TRBJ1-1; abundance: once; d_gene: .; v_gene: TRBV7-3; CDR3nt: TGTGCCAGCAGCTTAACAAGTGCGACAGCGAACACTGAAGCTTTCTTT; CDR3aa: CASSLTSATANTEAFF
j_gene: TRBJ2-7; abundance: .; d_gene: .; v_gene: TRBV27; CDR3nt: TGTGCCAGCAGTTTGTCTAGCGCGTCTCTCTCCTACGAGCAGTACTTC; CDR3aa: CASSLSSASLSYEQYF
j_gene: TRBJ2-3; abundance: .; d_gene: TRBD1; v_gene: TRBV6-4; CDR3nt: TGTGCCAGCAGTGAATCGGACAGGGATGGCACAGATACGCAGTATTTT; CDR3aa: CASSESDRDGTDTQYF
j_gene: TRBJ2-3; abundance: .; d_gene: TRBD2; v_gene: TRBV19; CDR3nt: TGTGCCAGTGGGTCTAGCGGGTCAGATACGCAGTATTTT; CDR3aa: CASGSSGSDTQYF
j_gene: TRBJ1-6; abundance: once; d_gene: TRBD1; v_gene: TRBV27; CDR3nt: TGTGCCAGCAGGACAGGGGGCTCCTATAATTCACCCCTCCACTTT; CDR3aa: CASRTGGSYNSPLHF
j_gene: TRBJ2-7; abundance: .; d_gene: .; v_gene: TRBV16; CDR3nt: TGTGCCAGCAGCCAACTCTACGAGCAGTACTTC; CDR3aa: CASSQLYEQYF
j_gene: TRBJ2-3; abundance: .; d_gene: TRBD2; v_gene: TRBV29-1; CDR3nt: TGCAGCGTTGAAGATATCCAGGGGACTAGTGGGGGCCCAGATACGCAGTATTTT; CDR3aa: CSVEDIQGTSGGPDTQYF
j_gene: TRBJ2-1; abundance: .; d_gene: .; v_gene: TRBV15; CDR3nt: TGTGCCACCAGCAGAGCTCCCGACAATGAGCAGTTCTTC; CDR3aa: CATSRAPDNEQFF
j_gene: TRBJ2-1; abundance: .; d_gene: .; v_gene: TRBV9; CDR3nt: TGTGCCAGCAGCGTAGTGGTCGGAGGACTCTACAATGAGCAGTTCTTC; CDR3aa: CASSVVVGGLYNEQFF
j_gene: TRBJ2-2; abundance: .; d_gene: .; v_gene: TRBV7-9; CDR3nt: TGTGCCAGCAGCCGAAGAAAACAGGGACCCGGGGAGCTGTTTTTT; CDR3aa: CASSRRKQGPGELFF
j_gene: TRBJ1-2; abundance: .; d_gene: .; v_gene: TRBV30; CDR3nt: TGTGCCTGGGAGCTCGACGGGTATGGCTACACCTTC; CDR3aa: CAWELDGYGYTF
j_gene: TRBJ1-1; abundance: .; d_gene: .; v_gene: TRBV21-1; CDR3nt: TGTGCCAGCAGCTCGCTCAAGGGGGGGTCCTGGGGCACTGAAGCTTTCTTT; CDR3aa: CASSSLKGGSWGTEAFF
j_gene: TRBJ2-1; abundance: .; d_gene: TRBD2; v_gene: TRBV6-1; CDR3nt: TGTGCCAGCAGTGCGGGTAGCGGGAGAACTGAGCAGTTCTTC; CDR3aa: CASSAGSGRTEQFF
j_gene: TRBJ1-1; abundance: few; d_gene: .; v_gene: TRBV27; CDR3nt: TGTGCCAGCAGTTTATTCGGGAACACTGAAGCTTTCTTT; CDR3aa: CASSLFGNTEAFF
j_gene: TRBJ1-5; abundance: .; d_gene: TRBD1; v_gene: TRBV7-8; CDR3nt: TGTGCCAGCAGCTTAGCGCTGAGACAGGGCCCGGGACAGCCCCAGCATTTT; CDR3aa: CASSLALRQGPGQPQHF
j_gene: TRBJ1-5; abundance: few; d_gene: TRBD1; v_gene: TRBV2; CDR3nt: TGTGCCAGCAACCCCCCGGGACAGGGGGTGCAGCCCCAGCATTTT; CDR3aa: CASNPPGQGVQPQHF
j_gene: TRBJ2-1; abundance: .; d_gene: .; v_gene: TRBV7-9; CDR3nt: TGTGCCAGCAGCCTTAGCGAGAGCTCCTACAATGAGCAGTTCTTC; CDR3aa: CASSLSESSYNEQFF
j_gene: TRBJ2-7; abundance: .; d_gene: TRBD2; v_gene: TRBV11-2; CDR3nt: TGTGCCAGCAGCGCTACTAGCGGGGGGGACTACGAGCAGTACTTC; CDR3aa: CASSATSGGDYEQYF
j_gene: TRBJ1-1; abundance: .; d_gene: .; v_gene: TRBV5-1; CDR3nt: TGCGCCAGCAGCTTGGGACAGATGAACACTGAAGCTTTCTTT; CDR3aa: CASSLGQMNTEAFF
j_gene: TRBJ2-7; abundance: once; d_gene: .; v_gene: TRBV29-1; CDR3nt: TGCAGCGTTGTTGAGGAAGCCTCCTACGAGCAGTACTTC; CDR3aa: CSVVEEASYEQYF
j_gene: TRBJ2-3; abundance: .; d_gene: .; v_gene: TRBV28; CDR3nt: TGTGCCAGCAGTTTCTCAGGAACAGATACGCAGTATTTT; CDR3aa: CASSFSGTDTQYF
j_gene: TRBJ2-2; abundance: .; d_gene: .; v_gene: TRBV5-1; CDR3nt: TGCGCCAGCAGCTCCCGGAGGGAAGGCACCGGGGAGCTGTTTTTT; CDR3aa: CASSSRREGTGELFF
j_gene: TRBJ1-1; abundance: .; d_gene: .; v_gene: TRBV2; CDR3nt: TGTGCCAGCACCTTACAATTCCGGGGGGACACTGAAGCTTTCTTT; CDR3aa: CASTLQFRGDTEAFF
j_gene: TRBJ1-2; abundance: .; d_gene: .; v_gene: TRBV2; CDR3nt: TGTGCCAGCAGTGAAGGCGTTGTCTTCAACTATGGCTACACCTTC; CDR3aa: CASSEGVVFNYGYTF
j_gene: TRBJ2-1; abundance: .; d_gene: TRBD2; v_gene: TRBV6-5; CDR3nt: TGTGCCAGCAGCGGACTAGCGGGAAATGAGCAGTTCTTC; CDR3aa: CASSGLAGNEQFF
j_gene: TRBJ2-1; abundance: .; d_gene: .; v_gene: TRBV29-1; CDR3nt: TGCAGCGTCGAATGGACAAACTACAATGAGCAGTTCTTC; CDR3aa: CSVEWTNYNEQFF
j_gene: TRBJ2-3; abundance: few; d_gene: TRBD2; v_gene: TRBV4-2; CDR3nt: TGTGCCAGCAGTGGGACTAGCGGGGGGGGACCAGATACGCAGTATTTT; CDR3aa: CASSGTSGGGPDTQYF
j_gene: TRBJ2-7; abundance: once; d_gene: TRBD2; v_gene: TRBV28; CDR3nt: TGTGCCAGCAGTCTAGCGGGAGTCTCCTACGAGCAGTACTTC; CDR3aa: CASSLAGVSYEQYF
j_gene: TRBJ1-6; abundance: .; d_gene: .; v_gene: TRBV27; CDR3nt: TGTGCCAGCAGCCCGGGGGGAGGTAATTCACCCCTCCACTTT; CDR3aa: CASSPGGGNSPLHF
j_gene: TRBJ2-2; abundance: .; d_gene: .; v_gene: TRBV18; CDR3nt: TGTGCCAGCTCACGAAGATCACAGGGTTCGAACACCGGGGAGCTGTTTTTT; CDR3aa: CASSRRSQGSNTGELFF
j_gene: TRBJ2-6; abundance: .; d_gene: TRBD1; v_gene: TRBV27; CDR3nt: TGTGCCAGCAGATGGCAGGGGGTATCCTCTGGGGCCAACGTCCTGACTTTC; CDR3aa: CASRWQGVSSGANVLTF
j_gene: TRBJ2-5; abundance: .; d_gene: TRBD2; v_gene: TRBV4-1; CDR3nt: TGCGCCAGCAGCCAAAGAGCGGGGGAAGTCCAAGAGACCCAGTACTTC; CDR3aa: CASSQRAGEVQETQYF